This TCR beta chain was obtained from a study of blood T cell repertoires in COVID-19. Study-wide context: Donors in the United States, Italy and Spain gave samples during acute or convalescent COVID-19. PBMCs, B-cell-depleted T cells, or T cells provided the cDNA or gDNA that made up the material.

Authors' analysis steps: Reference gene primers were amplified, and this amplification served to estimate nucleated cell counts. Sequencing used immunoSEQ multiplex PCR; TCRdb keeps in-frame clones, though not all of them. The V and J calls and clone size are taken from that table; D and trimming were inferred from the DNA. The sample records under 250,000 clones, about 90% being singletons. This CDR3 comprises 17 residues. Germline loops: CDR1 MNHNS, CDR2 SASEGT. The ends lost 2 bases at V and 1 base at J; junction bases unmatched: 4. The sample comprised peripheral blood. This chain connects TRBV6-1 to TRBJ2-3; 12 nucleotides agree with TRBD2. This TCR came from a man aged 25 to 40 with COVID-19, enrolled during active disease. The CDR3: CASSERTSGARTDTQYF. The DNA of the CDR3 is TGTGCCAGCAGTGAAAGGACTAGCGGGGCCCGCACAGATACGCAGTATTTT.